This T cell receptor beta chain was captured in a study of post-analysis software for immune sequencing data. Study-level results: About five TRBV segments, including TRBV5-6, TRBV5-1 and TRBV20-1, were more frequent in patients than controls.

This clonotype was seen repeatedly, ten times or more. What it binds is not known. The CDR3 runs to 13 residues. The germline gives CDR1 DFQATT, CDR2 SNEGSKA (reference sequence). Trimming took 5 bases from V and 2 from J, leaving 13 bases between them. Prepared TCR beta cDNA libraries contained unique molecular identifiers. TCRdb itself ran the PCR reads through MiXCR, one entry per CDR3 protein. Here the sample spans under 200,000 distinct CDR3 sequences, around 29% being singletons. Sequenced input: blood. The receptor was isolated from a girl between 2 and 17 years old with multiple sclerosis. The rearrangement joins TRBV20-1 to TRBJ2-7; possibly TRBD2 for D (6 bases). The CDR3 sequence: CSARGRHTYEQYF. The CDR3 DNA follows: TGCAGTGCTCGGGGGAGGCACACCTACGAGCAGTACTTC.